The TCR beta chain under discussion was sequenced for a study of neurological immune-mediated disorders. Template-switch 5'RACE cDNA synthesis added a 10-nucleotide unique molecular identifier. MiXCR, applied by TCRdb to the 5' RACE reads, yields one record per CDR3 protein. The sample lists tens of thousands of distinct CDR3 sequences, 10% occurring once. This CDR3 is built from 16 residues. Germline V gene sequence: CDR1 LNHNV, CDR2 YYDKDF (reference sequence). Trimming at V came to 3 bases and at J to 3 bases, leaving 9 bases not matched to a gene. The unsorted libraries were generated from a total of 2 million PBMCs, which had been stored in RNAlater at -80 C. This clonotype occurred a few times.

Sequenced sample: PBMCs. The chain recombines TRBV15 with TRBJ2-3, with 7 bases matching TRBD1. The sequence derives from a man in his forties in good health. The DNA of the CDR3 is TGTGCCACCAGCAGCGACAGGGACCTCATAACAGATACGCAGTATTTT. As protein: CATSSDRDLITDTQYF.